This TCR beta chain was identified in a study of Tregs in tolerant kidney transplant recipients. Overall study findings and caveats: The small number of patients limits these findings pending further validation.

Data came from immunoSEQ multiplex PCR; TCRdb stores just in-frame clones and leaves some out. The table lists about 52,000 clones. CD4+CD25+CD127- Tregs, CD4+CD25- non-Tregs, CD4 and CD8 cells were sorted. The germline gives CDR1 LGHNA, CDR2 YNFKEQ. Germline trimming cut 4 bases from V and 1 base from J; bases unmatched to any gene: 18. This CDR3 is 20 amino acids long. This clone shows up as large by frequency. The antigen is not known. Read data end 3 residues before the CDR3 end; the end is taken from the germline J gene. The chain has TRBV4-2 and TRBJ1-4, with 7 bases matching TRBD1. The sample here was CD4+ T cells from blood, taken before the transplant. The TCR was taken from a human donor who received a combined kidney and bone marrow transplant. This CDR3 reads CASSLREAGTAYQTNEKLFF. The covered CDR3 bases are TGTGCCAGCAGCCTCCGAGAGGCTGGGACAGCCTACCAAACTAATGAAAAA.